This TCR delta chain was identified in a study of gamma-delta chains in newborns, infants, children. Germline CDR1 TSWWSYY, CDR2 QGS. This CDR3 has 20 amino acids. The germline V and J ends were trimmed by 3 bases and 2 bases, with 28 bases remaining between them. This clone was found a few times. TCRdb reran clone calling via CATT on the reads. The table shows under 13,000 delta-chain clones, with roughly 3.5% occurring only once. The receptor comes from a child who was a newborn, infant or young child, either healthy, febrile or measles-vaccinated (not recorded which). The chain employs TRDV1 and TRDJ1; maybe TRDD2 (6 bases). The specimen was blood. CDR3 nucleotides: TGTGCTCTTGGGGATGGGAATCCTACAATTATGGGGTCCCAGACCGATAAACTCATCTTT. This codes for CALGDGNPTIMGSQTDKLIF.